Reported below is one TCR beta chain. Stated time point: pre-treatment sample, taken before nivolumab and TIL therapy. Tumor tissue came from excised metastases, mostly pleural nodules or supraclavicular lymph nodes. Progressing patients received lymphodepletion, expanded TIL infusion and IL-2. The libraries were made with immunoSEQ v3. This table comes from immunoSEQ multiplex PCR, and its TCRdb copy is limited to in-frame clones, with some not included. The sample lists over 900 clones; 70% to 85% were seen once. These data originate in a study of TIL therapy for anti-PD-1-resistant metastatic lung cancer. About the research overall: Most patients had lung adenocarcinoma; a few tumors were EGFR-mutant, two ALK-rearranged; half smoked currently or formerly. Median tumor mutation burden was roughly 1.5 mutations per megabase.

The V and J ends lost 1 base and 4 bases respectively, with 5 bases between them. Per the germline V gene, CDR1 is SGHAT and CDR2 is FQNNGV. This CDR3 comprises 13 residues. The sample in question was tumor tissue, obtained at baseline. This chain joins TRBV11-2 and TRBJ1-3; no clear D. The TCR comes from a person aged 25 to 85 with non-small cell lung cancer. The CDR3 DNA follows: TGTGCCAGCAGCTTAGCTATGGGAAACACCATATATTTT. Amino acid sequence: CASSLAMGNTIYF.